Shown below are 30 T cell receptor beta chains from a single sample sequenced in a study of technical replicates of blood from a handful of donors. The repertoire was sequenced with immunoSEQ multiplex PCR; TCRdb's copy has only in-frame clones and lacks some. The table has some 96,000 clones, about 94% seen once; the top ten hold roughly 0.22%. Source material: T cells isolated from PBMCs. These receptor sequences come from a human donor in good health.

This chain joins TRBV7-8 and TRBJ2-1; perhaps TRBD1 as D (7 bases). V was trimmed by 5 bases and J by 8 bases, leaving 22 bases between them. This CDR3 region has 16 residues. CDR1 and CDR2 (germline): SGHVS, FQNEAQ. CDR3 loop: CASSAYRGGTLYEQFF. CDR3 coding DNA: TGTGCCAGCAGCGCCTACAGGGGAGGTACCCTCTATGAGCAGTTCTTC.

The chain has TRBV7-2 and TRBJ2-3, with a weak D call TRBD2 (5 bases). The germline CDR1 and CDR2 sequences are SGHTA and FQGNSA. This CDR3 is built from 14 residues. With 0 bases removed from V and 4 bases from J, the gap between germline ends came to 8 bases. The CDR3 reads CASSLAGAADTQYF. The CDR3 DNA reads TGTGCCAGCAGCTTAGCGGGAGCGGCAGATACGCAGTATTTT.

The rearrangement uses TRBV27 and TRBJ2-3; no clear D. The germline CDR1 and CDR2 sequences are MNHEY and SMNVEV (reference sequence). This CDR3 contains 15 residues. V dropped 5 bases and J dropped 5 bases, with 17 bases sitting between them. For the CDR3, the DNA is TGTGCCAGCAGTCCTTTGGGCCAGATTTTAGATACGCAGTATTTT. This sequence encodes CASSPLGQILDTQYF.

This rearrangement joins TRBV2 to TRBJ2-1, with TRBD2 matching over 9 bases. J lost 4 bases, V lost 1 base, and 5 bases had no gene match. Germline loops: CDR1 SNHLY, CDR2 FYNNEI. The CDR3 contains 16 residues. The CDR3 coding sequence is TGTGCCAGCAGTGAAGTAAGACTAGCGGTTTACAATGAGCAGTTCTTC. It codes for CASSEVRLAVYNEQFF.

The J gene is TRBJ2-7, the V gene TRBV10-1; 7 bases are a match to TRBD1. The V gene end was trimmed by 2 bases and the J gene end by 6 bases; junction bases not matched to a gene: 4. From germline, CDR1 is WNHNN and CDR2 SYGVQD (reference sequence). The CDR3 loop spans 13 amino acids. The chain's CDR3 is CASSERSGGEQYF. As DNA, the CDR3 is TGCGCCAGCAGTGAGAGGTCAGGGGGCGAGCAGTACTTC.

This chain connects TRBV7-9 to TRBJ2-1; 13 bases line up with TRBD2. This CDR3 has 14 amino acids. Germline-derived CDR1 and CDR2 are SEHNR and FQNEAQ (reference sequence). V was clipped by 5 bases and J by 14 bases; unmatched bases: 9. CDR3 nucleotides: TGTGCCAGCAGCCGAGAACTAGCGGGAGGGGCGGAGTTCTTC. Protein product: CASSRELAGGAEFF. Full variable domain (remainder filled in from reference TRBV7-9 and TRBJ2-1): DTGVSQNPRHKITKRGQNVTFRCDPISEHNRLYWYRQTLGQGPEFLTYFQNEAQLEKSRLLSDRFSAERPKGSFSTLEIQRTEQGDSAMYLCASSRELAGGAEFFGPGTRLTVL.

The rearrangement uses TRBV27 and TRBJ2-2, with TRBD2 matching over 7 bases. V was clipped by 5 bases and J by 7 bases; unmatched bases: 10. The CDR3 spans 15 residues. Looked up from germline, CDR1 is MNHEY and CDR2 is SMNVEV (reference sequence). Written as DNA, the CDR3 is TGTGCCAGCAGTCAATCAGGGCGGGGGAACGGGGAGCTGTTTTTT. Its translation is CASSQSGRGNGELFF.

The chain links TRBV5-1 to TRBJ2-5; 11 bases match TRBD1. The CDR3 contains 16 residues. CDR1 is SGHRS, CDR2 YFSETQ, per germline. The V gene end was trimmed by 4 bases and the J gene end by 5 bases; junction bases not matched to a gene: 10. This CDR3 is CASSPGQGGRFETQYF. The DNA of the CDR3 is TGCGCCAGCAGCCCGGGACAGGGGGGTCGGTTCGAGACCCAGTACTTC.

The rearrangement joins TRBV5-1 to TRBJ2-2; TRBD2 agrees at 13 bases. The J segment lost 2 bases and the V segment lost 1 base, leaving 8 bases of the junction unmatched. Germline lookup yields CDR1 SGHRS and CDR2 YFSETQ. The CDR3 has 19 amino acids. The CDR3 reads CASSLTTSGRAENTGELFF. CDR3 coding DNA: TGCGCCAGCAGCTTGACTACTAGCGGGAGGGCCGAAAACACCGGGGAGCTGTTTTTT.

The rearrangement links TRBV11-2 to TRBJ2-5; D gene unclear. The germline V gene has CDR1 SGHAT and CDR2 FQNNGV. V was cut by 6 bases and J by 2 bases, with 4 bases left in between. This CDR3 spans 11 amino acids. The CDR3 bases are TGTGCCAGCAGACTGCAAGAGACCCAGTACTTC. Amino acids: CASRLQETQYF.

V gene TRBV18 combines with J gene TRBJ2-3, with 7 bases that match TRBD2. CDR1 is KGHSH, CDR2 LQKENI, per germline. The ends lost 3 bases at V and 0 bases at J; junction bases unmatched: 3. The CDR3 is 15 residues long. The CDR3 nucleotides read TGTGCCAGCTCACCCCGGACTAGTAGCACAGATACGCAGTATTTT. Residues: CASSPRTSSTDTQYF.

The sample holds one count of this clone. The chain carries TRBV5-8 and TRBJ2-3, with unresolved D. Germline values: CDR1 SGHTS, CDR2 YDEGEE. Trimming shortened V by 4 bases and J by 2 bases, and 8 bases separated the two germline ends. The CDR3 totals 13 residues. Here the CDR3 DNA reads TGTGCCAGCAGCCCGGTCGTCACAGATACGCAGTATTTT. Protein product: CASSPVVTDTQYF.

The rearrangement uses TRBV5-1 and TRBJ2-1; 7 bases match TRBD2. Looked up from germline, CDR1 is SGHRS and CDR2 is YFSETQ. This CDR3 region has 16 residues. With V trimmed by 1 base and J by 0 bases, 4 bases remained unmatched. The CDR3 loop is CASSLYGGSSYNEQFF. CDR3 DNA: TGCGCCAGCAGCTTGTATGGCGGGAGCTCCTACAATGAGCAGTTCTTC.

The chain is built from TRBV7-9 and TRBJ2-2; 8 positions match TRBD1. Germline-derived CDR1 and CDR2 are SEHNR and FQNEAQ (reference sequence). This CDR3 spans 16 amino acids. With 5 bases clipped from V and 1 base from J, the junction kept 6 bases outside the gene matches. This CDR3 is CASSRTGTGNTGELFF. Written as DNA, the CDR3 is TGTGCCAGCAGCAGAACCGGGACAGGGAACACCGGGGAGCTGTTTTTT.

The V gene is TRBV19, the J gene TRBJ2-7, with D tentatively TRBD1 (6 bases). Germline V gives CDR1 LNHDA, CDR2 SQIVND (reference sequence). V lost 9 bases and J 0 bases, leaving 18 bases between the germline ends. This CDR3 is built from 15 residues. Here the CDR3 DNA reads TGTGCCAGCCGGGACACCGACTACAGCTCCTACGAGCAGTACTTC. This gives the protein CASRDTDYSSYEQYF.

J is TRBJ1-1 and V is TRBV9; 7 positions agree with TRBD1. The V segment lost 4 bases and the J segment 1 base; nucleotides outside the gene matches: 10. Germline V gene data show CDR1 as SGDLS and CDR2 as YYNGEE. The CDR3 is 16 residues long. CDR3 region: CASSHIGQDRNTEAFF. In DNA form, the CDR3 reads TGTGCCAGCAGCCATATTGGACAGGACAGGAACACTGAAGCTTTCTTT.

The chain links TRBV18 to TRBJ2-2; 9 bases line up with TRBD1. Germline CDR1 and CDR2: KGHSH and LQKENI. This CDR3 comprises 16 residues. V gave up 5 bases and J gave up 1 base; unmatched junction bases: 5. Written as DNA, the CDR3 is TGTGCCAGCTCATCCGGGACAGGGAAGAACACCGGGGAGCTGTTTTTT. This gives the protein CASSSGTGKNTGELFF.

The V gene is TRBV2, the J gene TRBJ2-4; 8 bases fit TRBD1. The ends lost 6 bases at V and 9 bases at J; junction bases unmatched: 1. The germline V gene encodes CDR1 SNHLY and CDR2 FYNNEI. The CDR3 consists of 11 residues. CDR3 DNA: TGTGCCAGCAGAACAGGGGGCATTCAGTACTTC. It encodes CASRTGGIQYF.

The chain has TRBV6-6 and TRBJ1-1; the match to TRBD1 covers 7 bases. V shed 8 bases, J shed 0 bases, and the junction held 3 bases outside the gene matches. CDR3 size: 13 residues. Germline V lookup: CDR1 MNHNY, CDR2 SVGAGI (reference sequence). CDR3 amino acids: CASQGGMNTEAFF. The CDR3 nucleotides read TGTGCCAGCCAAGGGGGCATGAACACTGAAGCTTTCTTT.

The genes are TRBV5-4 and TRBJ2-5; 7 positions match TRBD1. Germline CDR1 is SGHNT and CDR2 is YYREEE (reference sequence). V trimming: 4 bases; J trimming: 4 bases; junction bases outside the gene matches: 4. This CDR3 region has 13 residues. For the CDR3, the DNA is TGTGCCAGCAGCCTCGACAGGGCAGAGACCCAGTACTTC. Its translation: CASSLDRAETQYF.

Here the CDR3 reads CASSASGLTYNEQFF. CDR3 nucleotides: TGTGCCAGCAGCGCCTCGGGACTGACGTACAATGAGCAGTTCTTC. The V gene is TRBV9, the J gene TRBJ2-1, with a tentative D call TRBD2 (6 bases). The germline CDR1 and CDR2 sequences are SGDLS and YYNGEE. The CDR3 extends over 15 amino acids. Trimming took off 3 bases at V and 4 bases at J, with 14 bases between the two ends.

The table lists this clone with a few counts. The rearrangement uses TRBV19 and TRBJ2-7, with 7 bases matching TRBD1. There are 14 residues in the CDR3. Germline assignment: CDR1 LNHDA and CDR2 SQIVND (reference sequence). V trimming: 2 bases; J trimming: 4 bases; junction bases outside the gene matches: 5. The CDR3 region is CASSIRQGWYEQYF. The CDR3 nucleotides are TGTGCCAGTAGTATAAGACAGGGTTGGTACGAGCAGTACTTC.

The CDR3 DNA reads as TGCGCCAGCAGCCAAGTCGGGAAACCCTACGAGCAGTACTTC. Protein sequence: CASSQVGKPYEQYF. The chain is built from TRBV4-1 and TRBJ2-7, with D tentatively TRBD2 (5 bases). Germline-derived CDR1 and CDR2 are MGHRA and YSYEKL. CDR3 length equals 14 residues. The ends were cut back, 1 base at V and 2 bases at J, with 9 bases in the middle.

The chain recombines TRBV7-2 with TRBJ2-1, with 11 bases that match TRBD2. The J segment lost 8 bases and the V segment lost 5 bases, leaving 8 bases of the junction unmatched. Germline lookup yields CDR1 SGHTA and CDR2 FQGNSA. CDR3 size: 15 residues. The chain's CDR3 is CASSIMGLAADEQFF. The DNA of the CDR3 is TGTGCCAGCAGCATTATGGGACTAGCGGCAGATGAGCAGTTCTTC.

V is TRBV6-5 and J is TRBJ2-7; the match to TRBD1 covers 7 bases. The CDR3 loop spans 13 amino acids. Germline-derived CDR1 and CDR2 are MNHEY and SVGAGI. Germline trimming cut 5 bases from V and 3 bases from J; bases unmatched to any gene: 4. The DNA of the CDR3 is TGTGCCAGCAGTAAGACAGGGCGCTACGAGCAGTACTTC. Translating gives CASSKTGRYEQYF.

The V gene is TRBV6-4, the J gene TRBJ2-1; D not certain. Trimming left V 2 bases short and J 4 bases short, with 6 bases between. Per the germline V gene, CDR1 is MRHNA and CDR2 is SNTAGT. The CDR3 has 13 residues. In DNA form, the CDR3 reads TGTGCCAGCAGTGACCATCATTACAATGAGCAGTTCTTC. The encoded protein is CASSDHHYNEQFF.

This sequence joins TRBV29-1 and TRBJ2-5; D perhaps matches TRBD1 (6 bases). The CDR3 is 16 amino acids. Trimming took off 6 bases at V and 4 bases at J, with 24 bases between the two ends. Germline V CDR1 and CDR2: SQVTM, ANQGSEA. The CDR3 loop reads CSVSGWGTPGGETQYF. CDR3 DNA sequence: TGCAGCGTGTCAGGGTGGGGGACACCGGGCGGAGAGACCCAGTACTTC.

The CDR3 spells CASSINQGPVSGYTF. The CDR3 DNA is TGTGCCAGTAGTATTAATCAGGGCCCCGTCAGTGGCTACACCTTC. The V and J genes are TRBV19 and TRBJ1-2; the D gene is possibly TRBD1 (5 bases). This CDR3 spans 15 amino acids. V lost 3 bases to trimming and J lost 7 bases, with 18 bases between them. Per germline, CDR1 LNHDA and CDR2 SQIVND (reference sequence).

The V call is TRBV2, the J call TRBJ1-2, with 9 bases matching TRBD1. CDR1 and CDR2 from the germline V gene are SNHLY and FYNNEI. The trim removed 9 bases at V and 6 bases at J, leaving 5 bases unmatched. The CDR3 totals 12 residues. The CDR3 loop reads CASRDRADGYTF. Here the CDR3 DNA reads TGTGCCAGTAGGGACAGGGCTGATGGCTACACCTTC.

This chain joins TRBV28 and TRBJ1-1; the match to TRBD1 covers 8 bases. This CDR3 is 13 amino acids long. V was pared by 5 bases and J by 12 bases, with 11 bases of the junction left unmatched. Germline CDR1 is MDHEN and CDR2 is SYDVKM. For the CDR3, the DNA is TGTGCCAGCAGTGTACTCAGGGGGCGGCTGACTTTCTTT. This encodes CASSVLRGRLTFF.